This paragraph reports one TCR beta chain. The target antigen is unknown. An end of the junction differs from the germline gene, which may be a read error. TCRdb redid the clone calls on the PCR reads using MiXCR. Of tens of thousands of clones in the sample, about 25% were seen once. The CDR3 is 15 residues long. CDR1 and CDR2 from the germline V gene are SGHTA and FQGNSA. The sample originates from a study of metastatic and nonmetastatic thyroid tumors. Ahead of thyroid surgery, no patient had received treatment of any kind. General observations from the study: When malignant thyroid tumors were compared with benign nodules, TCR beta diversity was reportedly significantly higher in the malignant tumors. This held in both blood and tumor samples.

The clonotype comes from a female donor with papillary thyroid cancer or a benign thyroid nodule (not recorded which). Some clones in this sample may be carry-over from other donors' samples. V gene TRBV7-2 combines with J gene TRBJ2-7, with D perhaps matching TRBD2 (5 bases). Sequencing was done on a sample of blood. CDR3 DNA: TGTGCCATCAGCGTCAATGAGGGTAATACCTCCGAGCAGTACTTC. This sequence encodes CAISVNEGNTSEQYF.